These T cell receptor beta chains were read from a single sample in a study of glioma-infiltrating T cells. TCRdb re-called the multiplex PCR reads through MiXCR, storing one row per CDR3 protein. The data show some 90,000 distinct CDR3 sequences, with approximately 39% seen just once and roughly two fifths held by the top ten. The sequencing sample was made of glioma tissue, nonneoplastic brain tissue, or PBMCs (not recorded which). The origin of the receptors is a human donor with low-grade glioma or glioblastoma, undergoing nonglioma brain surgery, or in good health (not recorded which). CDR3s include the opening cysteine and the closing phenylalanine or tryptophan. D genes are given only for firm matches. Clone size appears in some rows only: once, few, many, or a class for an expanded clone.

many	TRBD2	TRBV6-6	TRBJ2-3	TGTGCCAGCAGTTACTCAAGCGGGAGAGATACGCAGTATTTT	CASSYSSGRDTQYF
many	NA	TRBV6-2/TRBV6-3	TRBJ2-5	TGTGCCAGCAGGAGGACGGGTGATGGAACCCAGTACTTC	CASRRTGDGTQYF
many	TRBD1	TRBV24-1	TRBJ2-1	TGTGCCACCAGTGCAACAGGGGGCTCAATCAATGAGCAGTTCTTC	CATSATGGSINEQFF
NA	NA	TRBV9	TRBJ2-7	TGTGCCAGCAGCGTAGAGGCAGGGGTAACCGAGCAGTACTTC	CASSVEAGVTEQYF
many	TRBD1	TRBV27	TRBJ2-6	TGTGCCAGCAGTTTATATGGGTGGGACAGGGGGGGTGACTCTGGGGCCAACGTCCTGACTTTC	CASSLYGWDRGGDSGANVLTF
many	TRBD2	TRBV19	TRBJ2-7	TGTGCCAGTAGTATTGGACTAGAATACGAGCAGTACTTC	CASSIGLEYEQYF
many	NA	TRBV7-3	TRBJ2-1	TGTGCCAGCAGCTTAACGCTGCAAAATGAGCAGTTCTTC	CASSLTLQNEQFF
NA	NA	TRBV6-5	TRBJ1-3	TGTTCCAGCAGTTTGGGTGTCATCTCTGGAAACACCATATATTTT	CSSSLGVISGNTIYF
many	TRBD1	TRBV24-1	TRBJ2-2	TGTGCCACCAGTGTAGGGGGCGCGAACACCGGGGAGCTGTTTTTT	CATSVGGANTGELFF
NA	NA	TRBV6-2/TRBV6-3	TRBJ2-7	TGTGCCAGCAGTTACTCTGGGGGTCTCGAGCAGTACTTC	CASSYSGGLEQYF
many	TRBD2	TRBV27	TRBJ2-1	TGTGCCAGCAGTGCCCGACTAGCGGGAGGGAATATCAACTCCTACAATGAGCAGTTCTTC	CASSARLAGGNINSYNEQFF
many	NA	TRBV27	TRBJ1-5	TGTGCCAGCAGTACGCGGGGGTTCGATCAGCCCCAGCATTTT	CASSTRGFDQPQHF
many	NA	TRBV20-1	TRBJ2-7	TGCAGTGCTATCAACCTACCCAGGGTCGAGCAGTACTTC	CSAINLPRVEQYF
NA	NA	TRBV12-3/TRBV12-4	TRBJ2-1	TGTGCCAGCAGTACCCGCAGGGGGGATGAGCAGTTCTTC	CASSTRRGDEQFF
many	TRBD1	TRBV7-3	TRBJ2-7	TGTGCCAGCAGCTTATGGACAGGCGGCGAGCAGTACTTC	CASSLWTGGEQYF
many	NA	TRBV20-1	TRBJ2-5	TGCAGTGCCTCCGGACAGAACCAAGAGACCCAGTACTTC	CSASGQNQETQYF
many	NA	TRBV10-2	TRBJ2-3	TGCGCCAGCAGTGCGGTGTTCGAAACAGATACGCAGTATTTT	CASSAVFETDTQYF
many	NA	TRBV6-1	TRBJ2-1	TGTGCCAGCAGTAACCCTCCCGGGGGGCGATACAATGAGCAGTTCTTC	CASSNPPGGRYNEQFF
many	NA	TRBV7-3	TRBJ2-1	TGTGCCAGCAGCGTAAGCGGCGACTCATACAATGAGCAGTTCTTC	CASSVSGDSYNEQFF
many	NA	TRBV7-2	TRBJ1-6	TGTGCCAGCAGCTCTCAAGCGGATTCACCCCTCCACTTT	CASSSQADSPLHF
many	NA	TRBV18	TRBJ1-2	TGTGCCAGCTCACCTCCCCCCAGGCTGTATGGCTACACCTTC	CASSPPPRLYGYTF
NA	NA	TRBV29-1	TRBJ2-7	TGCAGCGTCGCGAGGGGGAGGGGGTACGAGCAGTACTTC	CSVARGRGYEQYF
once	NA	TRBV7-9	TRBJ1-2	TGTGCCAGCGGCTCTACAGACCCGTATGGCTACACCTTC	CASGSTDPYGYTF
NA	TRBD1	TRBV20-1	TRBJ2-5	TGCAGTGCTAGACCAAGACAGGGACAAGAGACCCAGTACTTC	CSARPRQGQETQYF
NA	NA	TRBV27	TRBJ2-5	TGTGCAGGCAGTTTAATCGGGCCAGAGACCCAGTACTTC	CAGSLIGPETQYF
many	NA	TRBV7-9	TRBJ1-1	TGTGCCAGCAGCTTAGTCTTTAAGGGGGGGGAAGCTTTCTTT	CASSLVFKGGEAFF
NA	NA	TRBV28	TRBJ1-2	TGTGCCAGCAGCCCCTCCAGGACGGGAGGAGGCTACAACTTC	CASSPSRTGGGYNF
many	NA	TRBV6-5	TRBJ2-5	TGTGCCAGCAGTTACTCCTCGGGTAGAATAGAGACCCAGTACTTC	CASSYSSGRIETQYF
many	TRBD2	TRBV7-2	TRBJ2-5	TGTGCCAGCAGCTTAGTCCCTAGCGGGGACCAAGAGACCCAGTACTTC	CASSLVPSGDQETQYF
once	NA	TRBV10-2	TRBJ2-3	TGCGCCAGCAGCATACCAGCGGATATTAGCACAGATACGCAGTACTTT	CASSIPADISTDTQYF
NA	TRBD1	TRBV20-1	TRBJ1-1	TGCAGTGGTGGGATGGACAGGGGCATTCGGACTGAAGCTTTCTTC	CSGGMDRGIRTEAFF
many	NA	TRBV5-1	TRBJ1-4	TGCGCCAGCAGCTTGGAACAGGGCGCTGGGAAAAAACTGTTTTTT	CASSLEQGAGKKLFF
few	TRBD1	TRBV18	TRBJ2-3	TGTGCCAGCTCACGGCCGACAGGGATCGGCACAGATACGCAGTATTTT	CASSRPTGIGTDTQYF
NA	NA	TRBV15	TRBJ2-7	TGTGCCACCAGCAGAGCCTGCGTTAATGAGCAGTACTTC	CATSRACVNEQYF
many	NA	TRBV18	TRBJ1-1	TGTGCCAGCTCCGGCACGCCGCAGTCTACTGAAGCTTTCTTT	CASSGTPQSTEAFF
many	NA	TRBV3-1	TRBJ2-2	TGTGCCAGCAGCCTAAAGGCCGGGAGGAACACCGGGGAGCTGTTTTTT	CASSLKAGRNTGELFF
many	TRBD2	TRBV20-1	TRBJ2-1	TGCAGTGCTAGAGGAGCGGGACTAGCCGACAATGAGCAGTTCTTC	CSARGAGLADNEQFF
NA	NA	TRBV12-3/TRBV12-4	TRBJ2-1	TGTGCCAGCAGTTTAGCTAGCGCCAATGAGCAGTTCTTC	CASSLASANEQFF
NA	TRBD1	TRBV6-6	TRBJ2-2	TGTGCCAGCAGTCCGGACAGGGGGCGCTCCGGGGAGCTGGTTTTT	CASSPDRGRSGELVF
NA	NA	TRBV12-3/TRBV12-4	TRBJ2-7	TGTGCCAGCAGTTTAGCGCTCTGGTACAGGGCCAACGAGCAGTACTTC	CASSLALWYRANEQYF
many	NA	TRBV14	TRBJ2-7	TGTGCCAGCAGCCAAGATTACGGGCCCTACGAGCAGTACTTC	CASSQDYGPYEQYF
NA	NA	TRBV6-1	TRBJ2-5	TGTGCCAGCAGTGAAGTTATGCAGCAAGAGACCCAGTACTTC	CASSEVMQQETQYF
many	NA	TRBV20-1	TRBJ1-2	TGCAGTGCTAGCCCGGAGGCAGGGATCGGAGGTCTCTATGGCTACACCTTC	CSASPEAGIGGLYGYTF
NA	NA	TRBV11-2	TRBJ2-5	TGTGCCAGCAGCTCGAATACAGTCGGGGAGACCCAGTACTTC	CASSSNTVGETQYF
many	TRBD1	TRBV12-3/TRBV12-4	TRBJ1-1	TGTGCCAGCAGTTTGGACAGGGAAGCTTTCTTT	CASSLDREAFF
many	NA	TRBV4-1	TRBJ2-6	TGCGCCAGCAGCCAAGATCAGGGGTTTTCTGGGGCCAACGTCCTGACTTTC	CASSQDQGFSGANVLTF